A selection of T cell receptor beta chains follows, all from one sample in a study of identifying expanded T cells in peripheral blood. TCRdb's table, derived via immunoSEQ multiplex PCR, lists solely in-frame clones and lacks some. The sample yields 55,000 to 80,000 clones, about 80% seen once. The sequencing input was blood. These receptors all come from a person aged 18-70 years in good health. Both conserved end residues are trimmed from each CDR3. Fields, in order: J gene, D gene, V gene, CDR3 protein. A D gene is named only where the DNA matches it firmly.

>TRBJ2-1|-|TRBV7-2
ASSLNALRGGNEQF
>TRBJ2-1|TRBD2|TRBV4-1
ASSQGLAGYNEQF
>TRBJ1-1|-|TRBV25-1
ASSARNTEAF
>-|-|TRBV27
ASRYKPRSYEQY
>TRBJ1-1|-|TRBV11-2
ASSLWAGVSNTEAF
>TRBJ2-7|-|TRBV11-2
ASSLGVGTLYEQY
>TRBJ2-1|TRBD2|TRBV6-6
ASDRLAGGGNEQF
>TRBJ2-5|TRBD1|TRBV2
ASRNQGARGETQY
>TRBJ2-1|TRBD2|TRBV10-3
AIRGTSGRVSSYNEQF
>TRBJ2-7|TRBD1|TRBV28
ATIRGGSEQY
>TRBJ1-6|TRBD1|TRBV4-3
ASSQGTGPSSPLH
>TRBJ1-5|-|TRBV5-8
ASSGGGRPSNQPQH
>TRBJ2-5|-|TRBV7-9
ASSLVRETQY
>TRBJ2-3|TRBD2|TRBV5-6
ASGRPGTSGTDTQY
>TRBJ2-3|TRBD2|TRBV5-1
ASSLGGLAGVGTDTQY
>TRBJ1-2|TRBD1|TRBV5-1
ASSSTGGRYGYT
>TRBJ1-2|-|TRBV27
ASSPRTAGGGYT
>TRBJ2-5|TRBD2|TRBV6-6
ASSKVQRGTGETQY
>TRBJ1-2|-|TRBV7-9
ASSLGRTDGYT
>TRBJ2-3|-|TRBV6-4
ASSSLVGDTQY
>TRBJ1-2|-|TRBV10-3
AISESSRGPAPFGGYT
>TRBJ1-2|-|TRBV25-1
ASSGRNDYGYT
>TRBJ2-5|-|TRBV5-6
ASSLRAGVVETQY
>TRBJ1-1|-|TRBV4-1
ASSQNTEAF
>TRBJ1-1|-|TRBV5-4
ASSFGQSNTEAF
>TRBJ2-1|-|TRBV30
AWSVRNEQF
>TRBJ1-1|-|TRBV19
ASWDQTLATEAF
>TRBJ1-2|-|TRBV4-1
ASSQEWGNYGYT
>TRBJ1-5|-|TRBV30
AWSLGGEGQPQH
>TRBJ2-1|-|TRBV19
ASKGGSSGQNEQF
>TRBJ1-6|TRBD1|TRBV4-2
ASSQYLLSTRDRRKNSPLH
>TRBJ2-1|-|TRBV6-5
ASSYAGDSYNEQF
>TRBJ2-1|TRBD2|TRBV9
ASSKLAGGRNEQF
>TRBJ2-3|-|TRBV4-3
ASSQEGVGDTQY
>TRBJ1-3|-|TRBV11-2
ASSEMDLAGNTIY
>TRBJ2-3|-|TRBV5-1
ASSAGAQDTQY
>TRBJ1-5|-|TRBV6-1
ATSEQGPDQPQH
>TRBJ2-4|-|TRBV5-1
ASSLEGTRKNIQY
>TRBJ1-1|-|TRBV19
ASSILVETEAF
>TRBJ1-2|-|TRBV9
ASSVGKGNYGYT
>TRBJ2-3|-|TRBV2
ASSEWGPNTDTQY
>TRBJ2-3|-|TRBV6-5
ASSSTGATYTQY
>TRBJ1-5|-|TRBV10-1
ASRGAYNQPQH
>TRBJ2-7|-|TRBV6-5
ASSQTDPGEQY
>TRBJ2-5|TRBD2|TRBV7-9
ASSSTSGKTETQY
>TRBJ2-1|-|TRBV27
ASRSGRSVNEQF
>TRBJ2-1|TRBD1|TRBV27
ASSLRQGARNEQF
>TRBJ1-1|TRBD1|TRBV11-3
ASSSETGTEAF
>TRBJ1-5|-|TRBV6-1
ASGDSNQPQH
>TRBJ1-6|-|TRBV27
ASRGGEGGNSPLH
>TRBJ1-1|-|TRBV19
ASRPGRRGTEAF